In this sample, the clone carrying this T cell receptor (beta chain) turned up a few times. Its specificity is unknown. This entry belongs to a study of cytotoxic CD8 clonotypes in ibrutinib-treated CLL. Background on the study: The patients, under 13 relapsed/refractory and approximately 15 treatment-naive, included about 17 who were IGHV unmutated. General study points: The study found public clonotypes uncommon, contracting or stable on treatment.

TCRdb's table, derived via immunoSEQ multiplex PCR, lists solely in-frame clones and lacks some. Of about 300,000 clones listed, roughly four fifths are singletons. Germline CDR1 and CDR2: MGHRA and YSYEKL. Trimming shortened V by 1 base and J by 3 bases, and 9 bases separated the two germline ends. This CDR3 is 14 amino acids long. The J gene is TRBJ1-1, the V gene TRBV4-1, with D unclear. This receptor was obtained from a human donor with chronic lymphocytic leukemia. This specimen consisted of PBMCs, obtained at disease progression, from a patient treated with ibrutinib. The CDR3 bases are TGCGCCAGCAGCCAAGGTCCCGGGGACACTGAAGCTTTCTTT. Residues: CASSQGPGDTEAFF.